These 24 T cell receptor beta chains were all obtained from the same sample, sequenced in a study of cytomegalovirus exposure and HLA in healthy donors. Some clones are missing from TCRdb's copy, which holds only in-frame ones; the method was immunoSEQ multiplex PCR. The table has 200,000 to 300,000 clones, 90% seen once; the top ten hold roughly 3%. Sequencing was carried out using PBMCs. These receptors all come from a woman aged 25 to 45 in good health and CMV-seronegative.

The rearrangement joins TRBV13 to TRBJ2-5, with D unresolved. CDR1 is PRHDT and CDR2 is FYEKMQ in the germline V gene (reference sequence). This CDR3 spans 13 amino acids. The V gene lost 5 bases and the J gene lost 2 bases, with 9 bases spanning the gap. The chain's CDR3 is CASSPSPQETQYF. The CDR3 nucleotides are TGTGCCAGCAGCCCCTCCCCACAAGAGACCCAGTACTTC.

The CDR3 sequence is CASSTTSGSANNEQFF. The CDR3 region has the DNA TGTGCCAGCAGTACAACTAGCGGGAGCGCGAACAATGAGCAGTTCTTC. The chain carries TRBV27 and TRBJ2-1; 11 bases agree with TRBD2. This CDR3 is built from 16 residues. With V trimmed by 5 bases and J by 5 bases, 8 bases remained unmatched. Germline V gives CDR1 MNHEY, CDR2 SMNVEV (reference sequence).

The chain employs TRBV19 and TRBJ1-5; a possible D gene is TRBD1 (5 bases). CDR1 LNHDA and CDR2 SQIVND come from the germline V gene (reference sequence). Trimming left V 6 bases short and J 3 bases short, with 12 bases between. This CDR3 spans 14 amino acids. CDR3 coding DNA: TGTGCCAGTAGCCCGGTAGGGGTCAATCAGCCCCAGCATTTT. Translating it yields CASSPVGVNQPQHF.

The rearrangement links TRBV4-1 to TRBJ1-5, with D possibly being TRBD1 (5 bases). Deletions cut 1 base from V and 5 bases from J, with 12 bases between. CDR1 and CDR2 from the germline V gene are MGHRA and YSYEKL. The CDR3 sequence is 15 residues long. CDR3 DNA sequence: TGCGCCAGCAGCCAAGGCCAGGGTGTCCATCAGCCCCAGCATTTT. Residues: CASSQGQGVHQPQHF.

This rearrangement joins TRBV13 to TRBJ2-7; TRBD1 matches at 7 bases. This CDR3 has 17 amino acids. V was clipped by 2 bases and J by 0 bases; unmatched bases: 10. Per the germline V gene, CDR1 is PRHDT and CDR2 is FYEKMQ (reference sequence). As DNA, the CDR3 is TGTGCCAGCAGCTTAAGGGACAGCACAACTAGCTCCTACGAGCAGTACTTC. Translated: CASSLRDSTTSSYEQYF.

V gene TRBV30 combines with J gene TRBJ2-1; 15 nucleotides agree with TRBD2. CDR1 and CDR2 from the germline V gene are GTSNPN and SVGIG (reference sequence). The CDR3 sequence is 15 residues long. After removal of 5 bases from V and 8 bases from J, the junction contained 7 bases not matched to a gene. CDR3 coding DNA: TGTGCCTGGCGGACTAGCGGGAGGGCCAGGGATGAGCAGTTCTTC. This gives the protein CAWRTSGRARDEQFF.

This chain uses TRBV11-3 with TRBJ2-1, with TRBD2 identical over 10 bases. Germline-derived CDR1 and CDR2 are SGHNT and YENEEA. CDR3 size: 15 residues. The V segment lost 4 bases and the J segment 6 bases; nucleotides outside the gene matches: 6. For the CDR3, the DNA is TGTGCCAGCAGCTCTCGACTAGCGGGCCCCAATGAGCAGTTCTTC. Residues: CASSSRLAGPNEQFF.

V and J are TRBV7-8 and TRBJ1-2, with a possible D match to TRBD1 (6 bases). Between the trimmed V and J ends, which lost 3 bases and 1 base, there was a span of 15 bases. There are 16 residues in the CDR3. Germline CDR1 is SGHVS and CDR2 is FQNEAQ. For the CDR3, the DNA is TGTGCCAGCAGCTTCGCCACAGGGAGGATTAACTATGGCTACACCTTC. Translated, it gives CASSFATGRINYGYTF.

V gene TRBV7-9 combines with J gene TRBJ2-1, with 7 positions matching TRBD1. There are 17 residues in the CDR3. The V gene end was trimmed by 5 bases and the J gene end by 4 bases; junction bases not matched to a gene: 14. In germline, CDR1 is SEHNR, CDR2 FQNEAQ (reference sequence). CDR3 nucleotide sequence: TGTGCCAGCAGCCGACAGGGCCCGGGTGTCCTTTACAATGAGCAGTTCTTC. Residues: CASSRQGPGVLYNEQFF.

V is TRBV6-6 and J is TRBJ2-1; perhaps D is TRBD1 or TRBD2 (6 bases each). The V gene lost 2 bases and the J gene lost 8 bases, with 16 bases spanning the gap. Germline-derived CDR1 and CDR2 are MNHNY and SVGAGI (reference sequence). The CDR3 length is 15 residues. The CDR3 loop is CASSYPSEGGHEQFF. CDR3 nucleotide sequence: TGTGCCAGCAGTTACCCCTCCGAGGGGGGTCATGAGCAGTTCTTC.

The chain links TRBV15 to TRBJ2-1; 9 bases are shared with TRBD1. Looked up from germline, CDR1 is LNHNV and CDR2 is YYDKDF (reference sequence). Losses at the gene ends were 0 bases for V and 5 bases for J; bases not matched to a gene: 8. The CDR3 runs 17 residues. The DNA of the CDR3 is TGTGCCACCAGCAGAGATTATTGGGGACAGGGACACAATGAGCAGTTCTTC. This encodes CATSRDYWGQGHNEQFF.

V gene TRBV2 combines with J gene TRBJ2-4; TRBD1 agrees at 7 bases. V was clipped by 4 bases and J by 0 bases; unmatched bases: 3. Germline V lookup: CDR1 SNHLY, CDR2 FYNNEI. The CDR3 runs to 15 residues. The CDR3: CASSGDRLAKNIQYF. As DNA, the CDR3 is TGTGCCAGCAGTGGGGACAGACTAGCCAAAAACATTCAGTACTTC. The variable domain in full, completed from reference TRBV2 and TRBJ2-4, reads EPEVTQTPSHQVTQMGQEVILRCVPISNHLYFYWYRQILGQKVEFLVSFYNNEISEKSEIFDDQFSVERPDGSNFTLKIRSTKLEDSAMYFCASSGDRLAKNIQYFGAGTRLSVL.

The table lists this clone with a count of one. The rearrangement links TRBV4-2 to TRBJ2-7; tentative D call: TRBD2 (6 bases). Trimming cost V 2 bases and J 0 bases, with 17 bases left between them. In germline, CDR1 is LGHNA, CDR2 YNFKEQ. The CDR3 extends over 17 amino acids. The chain's CDR3 is CASSQPATGLSSYEQYF. Written as DNA, the CDR3 is TGTGCCAGCAGCCAACCAGCGACTGGACTAAGCTCCTACGAGCAGTACTTC.

V gene TRBV19 combines with J gene TRBJ1-2; 8 nucleotides line up with TRBD1. The length of the CDR3 is 15 residues. CDR1 LNHDA and CDR2 SQIVND come from the germline V gene (reference sequence). V dropped 5 bases and J dropped 6; count of bases not matched to a gene: 11. The CDR3 sequence: CASSSTPGGADGYTF. The CDR3 DNA is TGTGCCAGTAGTTCGACCCCAGGGGGCGCGGATGGCTACACCTTC.

V is TRBV11-2 and J is TRBJ2-1, with D tentatively TRBD2 (5 bases). The V end was cut by 2 bases, the J end by 7 bases, with 21 bases between. The germline CDR1 and CDR2 sequences are SGHAT and FQNNGV. The CDR3 covers 17 residues. The DNA of the CDR3 is TGTGCCAGCAGCTTATACGGGGTTGGAGCCGTAGATAATGAGCAGTTCTTC. This sequence encodes CASSLYGVGAVDNEQFF.

The rearrangement links TRBV5-4 to TRBJ2-2, with D perhaps being TRBD1 or TRBD2 (5 bases each). Trimming cost V 4 bases and J 2 bases, with 15 bases left between them. Looked up from germline, CDR1 is SGHNT and CDR2 is YYREEE (reference sequence). The CDR3 extends over 16 amino acids. CDR3 residues: CASSPYGTVNTGELFF. The DNA for the CDR3 is TGTGCCAGCAGCCCCTATGGGACGGTAAACACCGGGGAGCTGTTTTTT.

The chain couples TRBV4-2 to TRBJ2-1, with 8 positions matching TRBD1. CDR1 is LGHNA and CDR2 is YNFKEQ in the germline V gene. CDR3 size: 14 residues. The V and J ends lost 2 bases and 8 bases, in that order; junction bases with no gene match: 5. CDR3 bases: TGTGCCAGCAGCCAACGACAGGGGAGCGATGAGCAGTTCTTC. Translating it yields CASSQRQGSDEQFF.

V is TRBV6-1 and J is TRBJ2-7; TRBD1 is a possible D gene (5 bases). The CDR3 runs 14 residues. Germline lookup yields CDR1 MNHNS and CDR2 SASEGT. V gave up 4 bases and J gave up 0 bases, with 10 bases separating them. This CDR3 reads CASSGARASYEQYF. CDR3 bases: TGTGCCAGCAGTGGGGCCAGGGCCTCCTACGAGCAGTACTTC.

The rearrangement joins TRBV2 to TRBJ2-4; 11 bases align to TRBD2. The CDR3 is made up of 13 amino acids. Per germline, CDR1 SNHLY and CDR2 FYNNEI. V lost 6 bases and J lost 10; bases outside the gene matches: 5. CDR3 sequence (DNA): TGTGCCAGCAGCCCGAGACTAGCGGGAATTCAGTACTTC. Its protein product is CASSPRLAGIQYF. The complete variable domain, with remaining parts taken from reference TRBV2 and TRBJ2-4, reads EPEVTQTPSHQVTQMGQEVILRCVPISNHLYFYWYRQILGQKVEFLVSFYNNEISEKSEIFDDQFSVERPDGSNFTLKIRSTKLEDSAMYFCASSPRLAGIQYFGAGTRLSVL.

The rearrangement joins TRBV9 to TRBJ1-1; D is uncertain. V was trimmed by 4 bases and J by 0 bases, leaving 10 bases between them. In germline, CDR1 is SGDLS, CDR2 YYNGEE. The CDR3 runs to 14 residues. The CDR3 sequence is CASSPRHLNTEAFF. DNA of the CDR3: TGTGCCAGCAGCCCACGCCACCTGAACACTGAAGCTTTCTTT.

The rearrangement links TRBV11-2 to TRBJ2-7; 11 nucleotides match TRBD2. This CDR3 region has 17 residues. CDR1 SGHAT and CDR2 FQNNGV come from the germline V gene. Trimming at V came to 3 bases and at J to 0 bases, leaving 7 bases not matched to a gene. DNA of the CDR3: TGTGCCAGCAGCTTGGGGACTAGCGGAGTCAGCTCCTACGAGCAGTACTTC. This encodes CASSLGTSGVSSYEQYF.

V is TRBV28 and J is TRBJ1-3; perhaps TRBD1 as D (5 bases). Looked up from germline, CDR1 is MDHEN and CDR2 is SYDVKM. The CDR3 spans 16 residues. Trimming removed 5 bases from V and 0 bases from J, with 14 bases in between. The CDR3 protein is CASSLSDSVSGNTIYF. In DNA form, the CDR3 reads TGTGCCAGCAGTCTCTCCGACAGTGTCTCTGGAAACACCATATATTTT.

The chain has TRBV7-9 and TRBJ1-4; 8 bases fit TRBD1. The V and J ends lost 2 bases and 8 bases, in that order; junction bases with no gene match: 1. The CDR3 consists of 13 residues. Per germline, CDR1 SEHNR and CDR2 FQNEAQ (reference sequence). The DNA for the CDR3 is TGTGCCAGCAGCTTACAGGGGGCGGAAAAACTGTTTTTT. It is translated as CASSLQGAEKLFF.

The chain has TRBV4-2 and TRBJ2-3, with a tentative D call TRBD1 (5 bases). This CDR3 has 13 amino acids. Germline loops: CDR1 LGHNA, CDR2 YNFKEQ. V was trimmed by 3 bases and J by 2 bases, leaving 6 bases between them. CDR3 DNA: TGTGCCAGCAGCCAGGGGCCCACAGATACGCAGTATTTT. Its protein is CASSQGPTDTQYF.